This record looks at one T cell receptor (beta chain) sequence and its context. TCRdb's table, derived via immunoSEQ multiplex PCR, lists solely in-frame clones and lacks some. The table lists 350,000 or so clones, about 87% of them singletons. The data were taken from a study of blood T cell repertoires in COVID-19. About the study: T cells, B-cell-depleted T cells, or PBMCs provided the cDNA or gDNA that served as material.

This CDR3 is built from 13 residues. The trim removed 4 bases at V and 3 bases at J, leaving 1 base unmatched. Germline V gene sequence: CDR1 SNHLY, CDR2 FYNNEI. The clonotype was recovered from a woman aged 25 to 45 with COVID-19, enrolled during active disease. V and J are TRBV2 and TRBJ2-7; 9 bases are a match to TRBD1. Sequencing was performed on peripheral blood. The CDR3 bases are TGTGCCAGCAGTGGGGACAGGGTCTACGAGCAGTACTTC. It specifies CASSGDRVYEQYF.